This T cell receptor (beta chain) was obtained from a study of OX40 agonist ivuxolimab in advanced cancers. The study in broad terms: Ivuxolimab, which targeted the costimulatory receptor OX40 (CD134), was an agonistic, fully human IgG2 monoclonal antibody. Intravenous ivuxolimab was administered to patients every 2 weeks at six dose levels: 0.01, 0.1, 0.3, 1.5, 3 and 10 mg/kg. Among the roughly 50 dose-escalation patients, 19 had hepatocellular carcinoma, 15 or so melanoma, 9 renal cell carcinoma and 9 head and neck cancer. A male proportion of nearly 85% and a mean age of 60 years, ranging from about 20 to 85, were recorded for the dose-escalation cohort. Prior anti-PD-1, anti-PD-L1 or anti-CTLA-4 therapy was permitted, and checkpoint inhibitors had been received by less than 45% of dose-escalation patients. Partial responses were achieved by three dose-escalation patients, of whom one had hepatocellular carcinoma and two had cutaneous melanoma. The point of sequencing TCRbeta in the periphery was to test whether ivuxolimab changed TCR sequence diversity and drove clonal T-cell expansion. The paper describes the monotherapy dose-escalation part (N of about 54 patients) of the phase I trial of ivuxolimab. What the research found in general, with its limitations: After ivuxolimab, CD8+ T cells had more expanded clones than CD4+ T cells on average. Clonal expansion of both CD4+ and CD8+ blood T cells was observed from baseline to week 6 at doses 0.1 to 3.0 mg/kg. Low levels of normalized T-cell clonal expansion were also seen in some patients who did not respond. In partial responders in the 0.1-3.0 mg/kg groups, normalized peripheral clonal expansion was found to be among the lowest, especially among CD8+ T cells. Which antigens the clonally expanded peripheral T cells were specific for was not determined.

For sequencing of the TCRbeta CDR3 region, genomic DNA was extracted from the sorted cells. The immunoSEQ Assay was used to sequence the TCRbeta CDR3 regions. TCRdb took this table from immuneACCESS and kept in-frame rearrangements with V and J called. Such tables lack part of the clones; where checked against another copy, unresolved V genes explain under half of the gap, and the rest is unexplained. Within this sample are tens of thousands of clones, with 90% of them counted one time only. Of the sample, approximately 0.58% is held by the ten largest clones. The germline V gene provides CDR1 SGHTA and CDR2 FQGNSA. For this chain, trimming is 6 bases at the V end and 5 bases at the J end, and the number of junction bases without a gene match is 7. The CDR3 sequence holds 14 residues, the cysteine and phenylalanine included. Only the CDR3 region is kept as DNA, spanning 42 bases read in frame from base 1.

This clone was seen once. The target of this receptor is not known. No qualities accompany the bases; no much larger clone lies one base away. This CDR3 is also generated by other DNA sequences in the sample. Patients with a history of autoimmune disease or receiving systemic immunosuppression were excluded from the trial. In every dose cohort, peripheral blood was drawn for TCR sequencing at baseline, cycle 4 day 1, and cycle 7 day 1. The samples were drawn from a first-in-human, open-label, multicenter phase I dose-escalation trial of ivuxolimab. The trial enrolled adults with locally advanced or metastatic head and neck squamous cell, hepatocellular, melanoma or renal cell carcinoma. Before TCR sequencing, CD4+ T cells and CD8+ T cells were sorted from peripheral blood as separate populations.

Source: CD4+ or CD8+ T cells sorted from blood, taken in a trial of the OX40 agonist ivuxolimab. The chain is made from TRBV7-2 and TRBJ2-7, with 10 bases aligning to TRBD2. This TCR was recovered from an adult with an advanced solid tumor such as melanoma, head and neck, liver or kidney cancer. The CDR3 reads as follows: CASSIRTSGHEQYF. In nucleotides, the sequence is TGTGCCAGCAGTATCCGGACTAGCGGACACGAGCAGTACTTC.